The clone carrying this T cell receptor (beta chain) was observed a few times. TCRdb re-analysed the RT-PCR reads in MiXCR, keeping a single row per CDR3 protein. The table shows more than 550,000 distinct CDR3 sequences, with about an eighth occurring only once. CDR3 length: 15 residues. V lost 4 bases and J lost 0, with 13 bases in between. Germline-derived CDR1 and CDR2 are MNHEY and SVGAGI. The record originates from a study of response to subunit inactivated influenza vaccine. The V gene is TRBV6-5, the J gene TRBJ2-7; D unresolved. The material sequenced was PBMCs from blood, taken on the day of vaccination. This TCR was sampled from a man aged 45 to 65 who received an inactivated influenza vaccine. The CDR3 loop is CASSSVGESSYEQYF. In DNA form, the CDR3 reads TGTGCCAGCAGTTCCGTTGGAGAAAGCTCCTACGAGCAGTACTTC.